A single sample is the source of the 14 T cell receptor beta chains below, sequenced in a study of human T cells and chemical hapten exposure. TCRdb analysed the RACE reads with MiXCR anew, one entry per CDR3 protein. Found here are around 45,000 distinct CDR3 sequences, roughly 4.2% of them singletons; the top ten hold roughly 5.2%. As to time point: healthy volunteer bleed at 2 weeks. The study extracted total RNA from unfractionated whole blood. Material: whole blood. The receptors originated from a human donor in good health. Some clones in this sample may be carry-over from other donors' samples.

This chain joins TRBV12-3 or TRBV12-4 and TRBJ2-2; 14 positions agree with TRBD2. After removal of 4 bases from V and 5 bases from J, the junction contained 3 bases not matched to a gene. This CDR3 comprises 16 residues. The CDR3 here is CASSSGLAGVTGELFF. DNA of the CDR3: TGTGCCAGCAGTTCGGGACTAGCGGGAGTAACCGGGGAGCTGTTTTTT.

This clonotype was counted at least ten times. The gene calls are TRBV29-1 and TRBJ1-5; TRBD1 might be the D (6 bases). This CDR3 is built from 14 residues. Trimming took off 5 bases at V and 2 bases at J, with 13 bases between the two ends. Germline V gene lookup returns CDR1 SQVTM and CDR2 ANQGSEA. The CDR3 nucleotides are TGCAGCGTTCAGGGGAGCGGGGGCAATCAGCCCCAGCATTTT. Protein sequence: CSVQGSGGNQPQHF.

This clonotype has a count of ten or more. The chain uses TRBV29-1 and TRBJ2-3, with TRBD2 matching 7 bases. The V segment lost 6 bases and the J segment 7 bases; nucleotides outside the gene matches: 13. The CDR3 consists of 14 residues. The germline V gene encodes CDR1 SQVTM and CDR2 ANQGSEA. The CDR3 region is CSVWGGGQTNTQYF. CDR3 nucleotides: TGCAGCGTGTGGGGGGGAGGGCAGACGAATACGCAGTATTTT.

This clonotype came up many times. The chain couples TRBV12-3 or TRBV12-4 to TRBJ1-5, with a possible D match to TRBD1 (5 bases). V was cut by 6 bases and J by 2 bases, with 11 bases left in between. CDR3 size: 14 residues. The CDR3, as DNA: TGTGCCAGCAGCTGGGGCAGGGGCAATCAGCCCCAGCATTTT. Its translation is CASSWGRGNQPQHF.

This clonotype occurred many times. The chain links TRBV4-1 to TRBJ1-4, with a weak D call TRBD1 (5 bases). V was clipped by 1 base and J by 7 bases, with 10 bases between them. Per the germline V gene, CDR1 is MGHRA and CDR2 is YSYEKL. This CDR3 contains 14 residues. The CDR3 DNA reads as TGCGCCAGCAGCCAAGGCAGGGAGAGTGAAAAACTGTTTTTT. This sequence encodes CASSQGRESEKLFF.

Ten or more counts support this clonotype. V and J are TRBV7-9 and TRBJ2-1; tentatively, D is TRBD2 (5 bases). Germline values: CDR1 SEHNR, CDR2 FQNEAQ (reference sequence). With 6 bases removed from V and 7 bases from J, the gap between germline ends came to 7 bases. CDR3 size: 11 residues. CDR3 nucleotides: TGTGCCAGCAGATCGGGGAATGAGCAGTTCTTC. It yields the protein CASRSGNEQFF.

The sample holds many counts of this clonotype. The J gene is TRBJ1-3, the V gene TRBV28, with 7 bases that match TRBD1. CDR1 MDHEN and CDR2 SYDVKM come from the germline V gene. The CDR3 contains 15 residues. Germline trimming cut 4 bases from V and 4 bases from J; bases unmatched to any gene: 7. The CDR3 DNA follows: TGTGCCAGCAGTTCCTCAGGGGGTCGGGGAAACACCATATATTTT. The encoded protein is CASSSSGGRGNTIYF.

This clonotype was seen at least ten times. The chain has TRBV20-1 and TRBJ1-5; D is unresolved. V lost 4 bases, J lost 5 bases, and 12 bases lay in between. The CDR3 consists of 13 residues. CDR1 DFQATT and CDR2 SNEGSKA come from the germline V gene (reference sequence). The CDR3 loop reads CSAKGLAHQPQHF. CDR3 in DNA: TGCAGTGCTAAGGGCCTTGCCCATCAGCCCCAGCATTTT.

This chain connects TRBV7-3 to TRBJ2-3; possibly TRBD1 or TRBD2 for D (5 bases each). Germline CDR1 is SGHTA and CDR2 is FQGTGA. This CDR3 is built from 15 residues. Trimming pared 5 bases from V and 0 bases from J, leaving 12 bases between. The CDR3 coding sequence is TGTGCCAGCAGCAAGTCGGGGCTTAGCACAGATACGCAGTATTTT. Translating gives CASSKSGLSTDTQYF.

The table lists this clonotype with many counts. This chain connects TRBV20-1 to TRBJ2-3; 8 bases line up with TRBD2. The CDR3 is 14 residues long. The V gene's germline CDR1 is DFQATT and CDR2 SNEGSKA (reference sequence). V lost 3 bases, J lost 2 bases, and 4 bases stayed unmatched. CDR3 region: CSASGGGVTDTQYF. Here the CDR3 DNA reads TGCAGTGCTAGCGGGGGGGGGGTCACAGATACGCAGTATTTT.

There are many counts of this clonotype. This chain links TRBV28 with TRBJ2-6; D might be TRBD1 or TRBD2, each matching 5 bases. Germline loops: CDR1 MDHEN, CDR2 SYDVKM. V lost 9 bases and J 4 bases, leaving 22 bases between the germline ends. This CDR3 spans 17 amino acids. The CDR3 region has the DNA TGTGCCAGTCTTAAACCGGGACGGTTGACAGGGGCCAACGTCCTGACTTTC. Its translation is CASLKPGRLTGANVLTF.

This clonotype was detected ten times or more. This chain connects TRBV25-1 to TRBJ1-5, with D hard to call. V lost 4 bases to trimming and J lost 2 bases, with 3 bases between them. The CDR3 runs 12 residues. Germline CDR1 MGHDK, CDR2 SYGVNS. The CDR3 region is CASSGGNQPQHF. CDR3 DNA: TGTGCCAGCAGTGGGGGCAATCAGCCCCAGCATTTT.

The sample holds a few counts of this clonotype. This sequence joins TRBV5-1 and TRBJ2-1, with 12 bases aligning to TRBD2. The ends lost 0 bases at V and 7 bases at J; junction bases unmatched: 2. In germline, CDR1 is SGHRS, CDR2 YFSETQ. This CDR3 has 15 residues. CDR3 bases: TGCGCCAGCAGCTTGGGGACTAGCGGGGTGAATGAGCAGTTCTTC. This gives the protein CASSLGTSGVNEQFF.

This clonotype was seen ten or more times. The chain recombines TRBV7-8 with TRBJ2-1, with 8 positions matching TRBD2. The CDR3 is 18 residues long. V dropped 2 bases and J dropped 6; count of bases not matched to a gene: 15. The germline CDR1 and CDR2 sequences are SGHVS and FQNEAQ. This CDR3 reads CASSLRDRSLSGGNEQFF. CDR3 DNA sequence: TGTGCCAGCAGCTTACGGGACCGCTCCCTCAGCGGGGGCAATGAGCAGTTCTTC. The full variable domain, in which reference TRBV7-8 and TRBJ2-1 provide the parts outside the CDR3, is GAGVSQSPRYKVAKRGQDVALRCDPISGHVSLFWYQQALGQGPEFLTYFQNEAQLDKSGLPSDRFFAERPEGSVSTLKIQRTQQEDSAVYLCASSLRDRSLSGGNEQFFGPGTRLTVL.